The 21 T cell receptor beta chains listed next were all sequenced from one sample in a study of radiation and T cells in renal cell carcinoma. Libraries were prepared by immunoSEQ multiplex PCR; TCRdb keeps only in-frame clonotypes and omits some of them. The sample has approximately 75,000 clones, 82% seen once. Time point denoted: blood 2 weeks post-SBRT. Treatment specified: 15 Gy SBRT to primary tumor, nephrectomy 4 weeks later. Material: blood, obtained from a patient whose treatment included radiotherapy and nephrectomy. All receptors derive from a man in his 60s with renal cell carcinoma.

Concerning this clone itself: At the DNA level, this CDR3 is encoded by other sequences in the same sample as well. This chain connects TRBV10-3 to TRBJ2-7; D unclear. The CDR3 consists of 12 residues. V shed 0 bases and J shed 4 bases, with 4 bases lying between them. The V gene's germline CDR1 is ENHRY and CDR2 SYGVKD. CDR3 in amino acids: CAISESGYEQYF. The CDR3 bases are TGTGCCATCAGTGAGTCGGGGTACGAGCAGTACTTC.

The gene calls are TRBV9 and TRBJ2-5, with TRBD2 matching over 13 bases. The J call may be incorrect, as the DNA end agrees better with TRBJ2-7. Germline V gene sequence: CDR1 SGDLS, CDR2 YYNGEE. CDR3 length equals 16 residues. The CDR3 DNA sequence: TGTGCCAGCAGCGTAGCCCCCGGGACTAGCGGGACCGAGCAGTACTTC. The encoded protein is CASSVAPGTSGTEQYF.

The chain is built from TRBV28 and TRBJ1-5; D perhaps matches TRBD1 (6 bases). Trimming took off 7 bases at V and 0 bases at J, with 16 bases between the two ends. The CDR3 has 16 amino acids. Germline V gene lookup returns CDR1 MDHEN and CDR2 SYDVKM. The CDR3 loop reads CASTSFGGYSNQPQHF. CDR3 DNA: TGTGCCAGCACCTCCTTCGGGGGCTATAGCAATCAGCCCCAGCATTTT.

The rearrangement joins TRBV5-1 to TRBJ2-5; 7 bases line up with TRBD1. The CDR3 is 17 residues long. Germline V CDR1 and CDR2: SGHRS, YFSETQ. The trim removed 2 bases at V and 0 bases at J, leaving 10 bases unmatched. DNA for the CDR3: TGCGCCAGCAGCTTAGAAGTCTTGGGACAGAACCAAGAGACCCAGTACTTC. As protein: CASSLEVLGQNQETQYF.

The chain joins TRBV30 to TRBJ2-1, with 10 bases aligning to TRBD2. Looked up from germline, CDR1 is GTSNPN and CDR2 is SVGIG (reference sequence). J gave up 7 bases and V 2 bases, and 8 bases lay outside the gene matches. CDR3 length: 15 residues. The CDR3 region is CAWSFSSGSSNEQFF. The CDR3 coding sequence is TGTGCCTGGAGTTTCTCTAGCGGGAGCTCAAATGAGCAGTTCTTC.

This clone was seen just once. The chain has TRBV2 and TRBJ2-7, with TRBD2 identical over 10 bases. Per the germline V gene, CDR1 is SNHLY and CDR2 is FYNNEI. The CDR3 runs 15 residues. V lost 2 bases and J lost 7; bases outside the gene matches: 8. CDR3 protein: CASSENGLAGDEQYF. The CDR3 DNA sequence: TGTGCCAGCAGTGAAAACGGGCTAGCGGGAGATGAGCAGTACTTC.

The chain recombines TRBV9 with TRBJ2-1, with TRBD2 as a possible D gene (6 bases). Germline assignment: CDR1 SGDLS and CDR2 YYNGEE. The CDR3 sequence is 16 residues long. V lost 2 bases, J lost 0 bases, and 12 bases lay in between. Here the CDR3 reads CASSVSSGHSYNEQFF. CDR3 sequence (DNA): TGTGCCAGCAGCGTGAGTAGCGGACACTCCTACAATGAGCAGTTCTTC.

The V gene is TRBV5-1, the J gene TRBJ2-7, with D perhaps given as TRBD1 or TRBD2 (5 bases each). The V gene lost 2 bases and the J gene lost 2 bases, with 11 bases spanning the gap. The V gene's germline CDR1 is SGHRS and CDR2 YFSETQ. The CDR3 contains 14 residues. The CDR3 sequence is CASSFRDPAYEQYF. The CDR3 DNA sequence: TGCGCCAGCAGCTTCCGGGACCCGGCCTACGAGCAGTACTTC. The full variable domain, completed using reference TRBV5-1 and TRBJ2-7, is KAGVTQTPRYLIKTRGQQVTLSCSPISGHRSVSWYQQTPGQGLQFLFEYFSETQRNKGNFPGRFSGRQFSNSRSEMNVSTLELGDSALYLCASSFRDPAYEQYFGPGTRLTVT.

The rearrangement uses TRBV6-1 and TRBJ1-2; the D gene is possibly TRBD1 (6 bases). The germline gives CDR1 MNHNS, CDR2 SASEGT. Trimming took off 7 bases at V and 4 bases at J, with 16 bases between the two ends. This CDR3 has 14 residues. The CDR3 region has the DNA TGTGCCAGCACCTCTGGGGGGGCGGTCTATGGCTACACCTTC. Residues: CASTSGGAVYGYTF.

The V call is TRBV27, the J call TRBJ2-3, with D possibly TRBD1 on 8 matching bases. CDR3 size: 16 residues. V was cut by 3 bases and J by 3 bases, with 16 bases left in between. Per germline, CDR1 MNHEY and CDR2 SMNVEV (reference sequence). Here the CDR3 DNA reads TGTGCCAGCAGTTTTTGGGTACAGGGGGGGACAGATACGCAGTATTTT. Encoded protein: CASSFWVQGGTDTQYF.

The chain employs TRBV7-8 and TRBJ1-2; possibly TRBD1 for D (5 bases). The CDR3 spans 13 residues. Germline loops: CDR1 SGHVS, CDR2 FQNEAQ. V lost 1 base to trimming and J lost 8 bases, with 11 bases between them. The CDR3, as DNA: TGTGCCAGCAGCTTAGGGGCAGGGCGCGGCTACACCTTC. Translating it yields CASSLGAGRGYTF.

The J gene is TRBJ2-1, the V gene TRBV7-2; D call uncertain. V was trimmed by 2 bases and J by 4 bases, leaving 9 bases between them. CDR1 SGHTA and CDR2 FQGNSA come from the germline V gene. This CDR3 contains 14 residues. The DNA of the CDR3 is TGTGCCAGCAGCTTAAATCGCGGTTACAATGAGCAGTTCTTC. Amino acids: CASSLNRGYNEQFF.

J is TRBJ2-1 and V is TRBV12-5; 9 bases match TRBD1. This CDR3 contains 15 residues. The germline V gene has CDR1 LGHNT and CDR2 FRNRAP. V trimming: 6 bases; J trimming: 8 bases; junction bases outside the gene matches: 11. The CDR3 DNA sequence: TGTGCTAGTGGGACACCGGGACAGGGTATCGATGAGCAGTTCTTC. Protein: CASGTPGQGIDEQFF.

The chain joins TRBV11-1 to TRBJ2-7, with D possibly being TRBD1 (5 bases). CDR3 length equals 15 residues. Per germline, CDR1 SGHAT and CDR2 FQDESV (reference sequence). The ends were cut back, 3 bases at V and 2 bases at J, with 14 bases in the middle. This chain's CDR3 is CASSFDRYRTYEQYF. In DNA form, the CDR3 reads TGTGCCAGCAGCTTCGACAGATACCGTACCTACGAGCAGTACTTC.

As DNA, the CDR3 is TGTGCCAGCAGTACCTACGGGGAGGGACTAACCTACGAGCAGTACTTC. It is translated as CASSTYGEGLTYEQYF. The chain couples TRBV28 to TRBJ2-7; the match to TRBD2 covers 7 bases. This CDR3 is built from 16 residues. The germline V gene encodes CDR1 MDHEN and CDR2 SYDVKM. V shed 5 bases and J 2 bases; nucleotides not matched to a gene: 12.

CDR3 nucleotide sequence: TGTGCCAGCTTACTAAATAGCAATCAGCCCCAGCATTTT. This encodes CASLLNSNQPQHF. This chain links TRBV6-1 with TRBJ1-5; D ambiguous. The CDR3 covers 13 residues. The V gene's germline CDR1 is MNHNS and CDR2 SASEGT. The germline V and J ends were trimmed by 8 bases and 0 bases, with 8 bases remaining between them.

The V and J genes are TRBV15 and TRBJ2-7, with 16 positions matching TRBD2. In germline, CDR1 is LNHNV, CDR2 YYDKDF (reference sequence). V lost 7 bases to trimming and J lost 0 bases; unmatched junction nucleotides: 12. The CDR3 runs 19 residues. The CDR3 reads CATIRRPGLAGGCSYEQYF. CDR3 bases: TGTGCCACCATCCGTCGACCGGGACTAGCGGGAGGGTGCTCCTACGAGCAGTACTTC.

The chain uses TRBV28 and TRBJ1-4; no clear D gene. The CDR3 loop spans 17 amino acids. Germline values: CDR1 MDHEN, CDR2 SYDVKM. V shed 2 bases and J shed 7 bases, with 20 bases lying between them. DNA for the CDR3: TGTGCCAGCAGTTTAAACTCAGGTTTAATGGGCCTTGAAAAACTGTTTTTT. This encodes CASSLNSGLMGLEKLFF.

This chain uses TRBV10-2 with TRBJ2-2, with a possible D match to TRBD2 (7 bases). The CDR3 totals 16 residues. Trimming left V 0 bases short and J 4 bases short, with 12 bases between. The germline gives CDR1 WSHSY, CDR2 SAAADI. In nucleotides, the CDR3 is TGCGCCAGCAGTGAGTCCGGGGGGCTGGGCACCGGGGAGCTGTTTTTT. The encoded protein is CASSESGGLGTGELFF.

This clone was picked up a small number of times. The chain joins TRBV5-1 to TRBJ2-3; D is unresolved. The V and J ends lost 5 bases and 0 bases respectively, with 13 bases between them. The CDR3 is 15 residues long. Germline loops: CDR1 SGHRS, CDR2 YFSETQ. CDR3 nucleotides: TGCGCCAGCAGAGGCGGTGAGATCAGCACAGATACGCAGTATTTT. Protein: CASRGGEISTDTQYF.

V gene TRBV19 combines with J gene TRBJ2-3; D is ambiguous. CDR1 is LNHDA, CDR2 SQIVND, per germline (reference sequence). Trimming shortened V by 3 bases and J by 5 bases, and 3 bases separated the two germline ends. This CDR3 has 11 residues. This CDR3 reads CASSIGDTQYF. In DNA form, the CDR3 reads TGTGCCAGTAGTATCGGAGATACGCAGTATTTT.